This is a list of T cell receptor beta chains from one sample in a study of monozygotic twins with inflammatory bowel disease. TCRdb re-called the 5' RACE reads and catalogs CDR3 proteins one per entry, DNA excluded. Here the sample table reports under 200,000 distinct CDR3 sequences. The sample consisted of blood. Receptors were obtained from a human donor with ulcerative colitis or Crohn's disease, or a healthy co-twin of an affected twin (not recorded which). Each CDR3 is given with its conserved first and last residue.

TRBJ2-7 | TRBV24-1 | CATSDPQAASYEQYF
TRBJ1-2 | TRBV28 | CASSPRGEDYGYTF
TRBJ2-2 | TRBV30 | CASLGIAGVAGELFF
TRBJ1-5 | TRBV20-1 | CSARQGARQPQHF
TRBJ2-1 | TRBV5-1 | CASSAGQGSYNEQFF
TRBJ2-2 | TRBV7-3 | CASSPGWNTGELFF
TRBJ2-3 | TRBV20-1 | CSARPGQDTQYF
TRBJ2-7 | TRBV29-1 | CSVEGTAGYSYEQYF
TRBJ2-1 | TRBV6-1 | CASKASGYNKQFF
TRBJ2-1 | TRBV19 | CASSIDPAKRDEQFF
TRBJ2-7 | TRBV5-1 | CASSLETGGLYEQYF
TRBJ2-7 | TRBV27 | CASSFSGTSYEQYF
TRBJ2-2 | TRBV5-1 | CASSLYGTRNTGELFF
TRBJ2-2 | TRBV15 | CATSRGDPGQKLFF
TRBJ1-5 | TRBV5-1 | CASSLTTGADQPQHF